This T cell receptor (beta chain) originates from a study of lymphopenia after photon versus proton radiotherapy. The study's findings and limits: In patients who died, overall survival fell as post-nadir TCR diversity dropped more. Photon-treated patients lost naive T cells and TCR diversity; proton-treated stayed stable. Oligoclonal CD8+ Temra expansion after nadir drove photon patients' diversity drop. Better survival with proton therapy was suggested as possible, not demonstrated.

Points on this clone: The antigen is unknown.

Repertoires were generated with immunoSEQ multiplex PCR, while TCRdb's copy carries only in-frame clones and drops some. The table has 35,000 to 50,000 clones, around 86% seen once. V was pared by 4 bases and J by 4 bases, with 10 bases of the junction left unmatched. Germline values: CDR1 KGHSH, CDR2 LQKENI. The CDR3 sequence is 16 residues long. This chain uses TRBV18 with TRBJ1-2; 9 bases are shared with TRBD1. This sequence originates from a woman in her 70s with pancreatic cancer. Here the sequenced sample was peripheral blood, taken from a patient treated with proton-based radiotherapy. Here the CDR3 reads CASSQLGQGNIYGYTF. The DNA of the CDR3 is TGTGCCAGCTCACAACTGGGACAGGGAAATATCTATGGCTACACCTTC.